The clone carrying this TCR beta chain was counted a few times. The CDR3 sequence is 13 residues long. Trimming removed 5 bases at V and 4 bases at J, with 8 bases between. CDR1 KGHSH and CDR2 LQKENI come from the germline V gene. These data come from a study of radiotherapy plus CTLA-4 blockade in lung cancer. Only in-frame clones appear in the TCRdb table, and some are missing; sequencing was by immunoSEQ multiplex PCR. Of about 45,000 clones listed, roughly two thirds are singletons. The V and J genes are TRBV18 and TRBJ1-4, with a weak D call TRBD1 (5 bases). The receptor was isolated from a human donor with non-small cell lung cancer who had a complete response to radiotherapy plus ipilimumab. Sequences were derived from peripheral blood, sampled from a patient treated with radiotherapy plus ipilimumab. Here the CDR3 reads CASSSDSNEKLFF. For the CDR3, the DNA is TGTGCCAGCTCAAGTGACAGTAATGAAAAACTGTTTTTT.